The 15 T cell receptor beta chains in this list originate from one sample, sequenced in a study of shared clonotypes between healthy human individuals (dated by TCRdb to about 2020). The protocol used for the library was the immunoSEQ multiplex PCR assay. In TCRdb, the immuneACCESS table is reduced to in-frame sequences with V and J assigned. These tables do not hold every clone; where another copy was compared, an unresolved V gene accounts for under half, and the others remain unexplained. Present in this sample are roughly 500,000 clones, about 96% of which were seen just once. The ten largest clones capture 0.055% to 0.075% of the sample. Sample: naive CD4+ T cells sorted from blood. Read against the paper, the sample's cell subset or site label means: CD45RA+ positively selected. The receptors were gathered from a woman in her twenties or thirties in good health.

The V call is TRBV14, the J call TRBJ1-3; no clear D gene. CDR3 length: 15 amino acids. Deletions cut 3 bases from V and 0 bases from J, with 9 bases between. Germline V gives CDR1 SGHDN, CDR2 FVKESK. The CDR3, as DNA: TGTGCCAGCAGCCACCAGGTTCTCTCTGGAAACACCATATATTTT. Translated, it gives CASSHQVLSGNTIYF.

V gene TRBV5-1 combines with J gene TRBJ2-1; no definite D call. CDR3 size: 13 residues. CDR1 is SGHRS and CDR2 is YFSETQ in the germline V gene. V was cut by 1 base and J by 5 bases, with 7 bases left in between. The CDR3 loop reads CASSLRGHNEQFF. The CDR3 DNA reads TGCGCCAGCAGCTTGCGAGGACACAATGAGCAGTTCTTC.

The rearrangement links TRBV10-1 to TRBJ2-7, with 11 positions matching TRBD2. V shed 0 bases, J shed 6 bases, and the junction held 10 bases outside the gene matches. Germline CDR1 reads WNHNN; CDR2 reads SYGVQD (reference sequence). The CDR3 runs 17 residues. CDR3 residues: CASSESITSGSFREQYF. The CDR3 coding sequence is TGCGCCAGCAGTGAGTCGATCACTAGCGGGAGCTTCCGCGAGCAGTACTTC.

The chain links TRBV5-1 to TRBJ1-2; weak D call: TRBD1 (5 bases). The V and J ends lost 5 bases and 4 bases respectively, with 12 bases between them. This CDR3 has 13 amino acids. Germline V lookup: CDR1 SGHRS, CDR2 YFSETQ. DNA of the CDR3: TGCGCCAGCAGACCGGGACGGAGCTATGGCTACACCTTC. Translation gives CASRPGRSYGYTF.

In DNA form, the CDR3 reads TGTGCCAGCAGCTTGGCCAAACGGGCAGGGGGCTGGGCAGATACGCAGTATTTT. This sequence encodes CASSLAKRAGGWADTQYF. The chain joins TRBV5-4 to TRBJ2-3, with 8 bases identical to TRBD1. The CDR3 covers 18 residues. Germline assignment: CDR1 SGHNT and CDR2 YYREEE (reference sequence). V shed 0 bases, J shed 4 bases, and the junction held 13 bases outside the gene matches. Filled out from reference TRBV5-4 and TRBJ2-3, the complete variable domain reads ETGVTQSPTHLIKTRGQQVTLRCSSQSGHNTVSWYQQALGQGPQFIFQYYREEENGRGNFPPRFSGLQFPNYSSELNVNALELDDSALYLCASSLAKRAGGWADTQYFGPGTRLTVL.

J is TRBJ2-3 and V is TRBV7-9; TRBD2 agrees at 10 bases. CDR1 SEHNR and CDR2 FQNEAQ come from the germline V gene (reference sequence). The length of the CDR3 is 17 residues. The junction had 9 bases not matched to a gene; V was cut back by 5 bases and J by 1 base. Here the CDR3 reads CASSLTFGTSGTDTQYF. Written as DNA, the CDR3 is TGTGCCAGCAGCCTTACGTTCGGGACTAGCGGCACAGATACGCAGTATTTT.

DNA for the CDR3: TGTGCCAGCAGCTACAGGTTTACCGCGGCCAATCAGCCCCAGCATTTT. Protein sequence: CASSYRFTAANQPQHF. V gene TRBV28 combines with J gene TRBJ1-5; D is perhaps TRBD1 (5 bases). The CDR3 consists of 16 residues. Trimming removed 6 bases from V and 3 bases from J, with 18 bases in between. Germline V gene sequence: CDR1 MDHEN, CDR2 SYDVKM.

The chain combines TRBV5-1 with TRBJ2-7; weak D call: TRBD2 (6 bases). Trimming took 3 bases from V and 0 from J, leaving 13 bases between them. Looked up from germline, CDR1 is SGHRS and CDR2 is YFSETQ. This CDR3 region has 15 residues. CDR3: CASSWDSQDSYEQYF. The CDR3 coding sequence is TGCGCCAGCAGCTGGGACTCACAAGACTCCTACGAGCAGTACTTC.

The rearrangement uses TRBV19 and TRBJ2-1; possibly TRBD2 for D (5 bases). The CDR3 has 16 amino acids. The V end was cut by 7 bases, the J end by 0 bases, with 16 bases between. CDR1 and CDR2 (germline): LNHDA, SQIVND (reference sequence). CDR3: CASTPAARSSYNEQFF. The CDR3 DNA reads TGTGCCAGTACGCCAGCGGCGAGAAGCTCCTACAATGAGCAGTTCTTC. Looking up the rest from reference TRBV19 and TRBJ2-1 gives the full variable domain: DGGITQSPKYLFRKEGQNVTLSCEQNLNHDAMYWYRQDPGQGLRLIYYSQIVNDFQKGDIAEGYSVSREKKESFPLTVTSAQKNPTAFYLCASTPAARSSYNEQFFGPGTRLTVL.

The rearrangement joins TRBV11-2 to TRBJ2-3, with D perhaps matching TRBD2 (6 bases). This CDR3 spans 15 amino acids. Trimming removed 8 bases at V and 4 bases at J, with 19 bases between. CDR1 is SGHAT, CDR2 FQNNGV, per germline. The CDR3 protein is CASRRVGGSADTQYF. In nucleotides, the CDR3 is TGTGCCAGCCGACGGGTTGGGGGGAGCGCAGATACGCAGTATTTT.

J is TRBJ1-5 and V is TRBV2, with 8 positions matching TRBD1. J gave up 1 base and V 4 bases, and 3 bases lay outside the gene matches. Germline lookup yields CDR1 SNHLY and CDR2 FYNNEI. This CDR3 region has 15 residues. The CDR3 coding sequence is TGTGCCAGCAGTGGGACAGGGCTCAGCAATCAGCCCCAGCATTTT. Translated, it gives CASSGTGLSNQPQHF.

The rearrangement joins TRBV28 to TRBJ1-2, with 7 bases lining up with TRBD1. Germline CDR1 MDHEN, CDR2 SYDVKM. V was pared by 11 bases and J by 4 bases, with 7 bases of the junction left unmatched. This CDR3 spans 12 amino acids. CDR3: CAGRTGSYGYTF. The CDR3 DNA sequence: TGTGCCGGGAGGACAGGATCCTATGGCTACACCTTC.

V is TRBV29-1 and J is TRBJ2-7; weak D call: TRBD2 (5 bases). The CDR3 extends over 14 amino acids. V was shortened by 6 bases and J by 3 bases, with 18 bases between the two germline ends. The germline V gene encodes CDR1 SQVTM and CDR2 ANQGSEA. The chain's CDR3 is CSVLRTGTVYEQYF. For the CDR3, the DNA is TGCAGCGTCCTCAGGACGGGAACAGTCTACGAGCAGTACTTC.

The chain recombines TRBV11-1 with TRBJ1-1; D unclear. The CDR3 has 14 residues. V lost 3 bases and J 1 base, leaving 9 bases between the germline ends. Germline V gene sequence: CDR1 SGHAT, CDR2 FQDESV (reference sequence). CDR3: CASSLIPRNTEAFF. The CDR3 DNA follows: TGTGCCAGCAGCTTGATCCCCAGGAACACTGAAGCTTTCTTT.

This chain connects TRBV25-1 to TRBJ2-1, with 13 bases fitting TRBD2. The CDR3 has 14 amino acids. In germline, CDR1 is MGHDK, CDR2 SYGVNS. J lost 6 bases, V lost 8 bases, and 4 bases had no gene match. CDR3 loop: CASARTSGGNEQFF. The CDR3 nucleotides are TGTGCCAGCGCCCGGACTAGCGGGGGCAATGAGCAGTTCTTC.